This entry is about one T cell receptor beta chain. Assay used: immunoSEQ multiplex PCR; TCRdb lists only in-frame clones, some missing. This repertoire shows 50,000 or so clones, 80% to 95% found once; its top ten account for under 0.7%. The CDR3 is made up of 14 amino acids. With 1 base removed from V and 6 bases from J, the gap between germline ends came to 11 bases. Germline loops: CDR1 SGHDT, CDR2 YYEEEE. This sample was included in a study of T cell changes during pregnancy in multiple sclerosis. Sample: CD4+ T cells from peripheral blood mononuclear cells, taken after pregnancy. The receptor comes from a female donor with multiple sclerosis, enrolled in a pregnancy study. The chain joins TRBV5-6 to TRBJ2-1, with TRBD1 as a possible D gene (5 bases). The CDR3 is CASSLRGSINEQFF. In nucleotides, the CDR3 is TGTGCCAGCAGCTTGAGGGGATCAATCAATGAGCAGTTCTTC.